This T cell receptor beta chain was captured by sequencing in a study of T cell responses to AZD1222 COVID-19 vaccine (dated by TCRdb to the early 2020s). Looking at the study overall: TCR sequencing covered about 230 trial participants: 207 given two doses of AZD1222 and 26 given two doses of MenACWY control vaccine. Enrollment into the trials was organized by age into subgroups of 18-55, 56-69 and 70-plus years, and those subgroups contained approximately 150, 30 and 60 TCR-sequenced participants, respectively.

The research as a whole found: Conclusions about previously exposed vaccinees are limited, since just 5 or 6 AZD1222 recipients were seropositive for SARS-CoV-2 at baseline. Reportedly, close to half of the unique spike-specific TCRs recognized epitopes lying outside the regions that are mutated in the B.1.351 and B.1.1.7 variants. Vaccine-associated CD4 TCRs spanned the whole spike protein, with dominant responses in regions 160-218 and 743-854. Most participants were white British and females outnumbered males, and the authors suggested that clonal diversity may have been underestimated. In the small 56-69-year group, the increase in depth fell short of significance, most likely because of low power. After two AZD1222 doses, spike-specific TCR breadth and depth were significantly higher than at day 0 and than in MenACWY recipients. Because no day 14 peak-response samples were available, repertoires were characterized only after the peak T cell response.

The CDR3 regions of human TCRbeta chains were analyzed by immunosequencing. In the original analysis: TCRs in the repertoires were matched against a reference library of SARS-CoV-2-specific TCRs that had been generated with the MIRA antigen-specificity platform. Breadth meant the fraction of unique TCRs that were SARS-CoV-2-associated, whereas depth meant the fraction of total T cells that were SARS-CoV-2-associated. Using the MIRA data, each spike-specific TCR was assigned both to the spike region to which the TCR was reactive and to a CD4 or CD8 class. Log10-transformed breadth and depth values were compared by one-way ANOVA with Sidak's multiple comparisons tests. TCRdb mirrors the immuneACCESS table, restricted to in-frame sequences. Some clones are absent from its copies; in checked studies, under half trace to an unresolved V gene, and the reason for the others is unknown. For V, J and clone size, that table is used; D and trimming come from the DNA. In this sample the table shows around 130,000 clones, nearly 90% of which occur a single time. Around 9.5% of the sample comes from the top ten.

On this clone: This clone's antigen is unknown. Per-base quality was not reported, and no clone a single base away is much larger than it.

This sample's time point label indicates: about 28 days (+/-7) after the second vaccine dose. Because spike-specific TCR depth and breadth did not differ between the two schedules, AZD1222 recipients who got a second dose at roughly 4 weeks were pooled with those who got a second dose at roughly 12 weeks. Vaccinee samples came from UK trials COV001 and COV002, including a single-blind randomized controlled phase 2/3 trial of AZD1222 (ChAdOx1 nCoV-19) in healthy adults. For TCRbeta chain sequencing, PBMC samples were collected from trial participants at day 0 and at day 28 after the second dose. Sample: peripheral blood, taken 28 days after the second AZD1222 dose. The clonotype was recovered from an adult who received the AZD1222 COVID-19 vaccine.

CDR3 region: CASSYTPDTQYF. The sequenced DNA is TGTGCCAGCAGTTACACCCCAGATACGCAGTATTTT. Recombination joined TRBV6-2 or TRBV6-3 with TRBJ2-3; no confident D gene assignment can be made. Taken from cysteine to phenylalanine, the CDR3 has 12 residues. Of all the DNA, just the CDR3 is kept, 36 bases in frame from base 1. The V end loses 2 bases and the J end loses 4 bases, and a stretch of 4 bases separates them. As encoded in the germline V gene, CDR1 is MNHEY while CDR2 is SVGEGT.